Following are 10 T cell receptor beta chains from one sample sequenced in a study of shared clonotypes between healthy human individuals. Some clones are missing from TCRdb's copy, which holds only in-frame ones; the method was immunoSEQ multiplex PCR. The sample carries more than 900,000 clones, about four fifths recorded once. The material sequenced was memory CD4+ T cells from PBMCs. Subset in this sample: CD45RA-negative fraction. Source of these receptors: a young man in good health. Some clones in this sample may be carry-over from other donors' samples.

This clone was observed once. The V gene is TRBV11-3, the J gene TRBJ2-1; 8 nucleotides agree with TRBD1. J lost 3 bases, V lost 3 bases, and 4 bases had no gene match. Germline lookup yields CDR1 SGHNT and CDR2 YENEEA. The CDR3 totals 15 residues. CDR3 DNA: TGTGCCAGCAGCTTTATCAGGGGGCACTACAATGAGCAGTTCTTC. This gives the protein CASSFIRGHYNEQFF.

The gene calls are TRBV5-4 and TRBJ1-3, with D uncertain. Trimming pared 0 bases from V and 0 bases from J, leaving 7 bases between. This CDR3 contains 15 residues. Germline assignment: CDR1 SGHNT and CDR2 YYREEE (reference sequence). The CDR3 DNA reads as TGTGCCAGCAGCTTGGGGGGAGCCTCTGGAAACACCATATATTTT. Amino acid sequence: CASSLGGASGNTIYF.

J is TRBJ2-1 and V is TRBV4-3, with TRBD2 identical over 9 bases. In germline, CDR1 is LGHNA, CDR2 YSLEER. V lost 4 bases and J lost 2; bases outside the gene matches: 6. The CDR3 has 16 residues. For the CDR3, the DNA is TGCGCCAGCAGCCTCCGGACTAGCGCGACCTACAATGAGCAGTTCTTC. It yields the protein CASSLRTSATYNEQFF.

CDR3 nucleotides: TGTGCCAGCAGTACCCGGGGGCCCTACGAGCAGTACTTC. This sequence encodes CASSTRGPYEQYF. The chain carries TRBV6-1 and TRBJ2-7, with D possibly called TRBD1 or TRBD2 (6 bases each). The CDR3 runs 13 residues. Germline V gives CDR1 MNHNS, CDR2 SASEGT. Trimming removed 5 bases at V and 2 bases at J, with 10 bases between.

The V gene is TRBV4-1, the J gene TRBJ1-3, with a tentative D call TRBD1 (5 bases). This CDR3 region has 19 residues. Trimming pared 0 bases from V and 0 bases from J, leaving 18 bases between. From germline, CDR1 is MGHRA and CDR2 YSYEKL. The CDR3 loop is CASSQDQIRGINSGNTIYF. The CDR3 nucleotides read TGCGCCAGCAGCCAAGATCAGATCCGGGGCATAAACTCTGGAAACACCATATATTTT.

The chain links TRBV28 to TRBJ2-5; 11 bases align to TRBD2. The germline V gene has CDR1 MDHEN and CDR2 SYDVKM. The CDR3 is 15 residues long. V was pared by 2 bases and J by 4 bases, with 3 bases of the junction left unmatched. The CDR3 is CASSLTSGSGETQYF. The CDR3 coding sequence is TGTGCCAGCAGTTTAACTAGCGGGAGTGGAGAGACCCAGTACTTC.

V usage is TRBV25-1 and J usage is TRBJ2-2, with TRBD2 identical over 8 bases. This CDR3 region has 15 residues. Germline CDR1 is MGHDK and CDR2 is SYGVNS. The junction had 7 bases not matched to a gene; V was cut back by 3 bases and J by 7 bases. The CDR3 coding sequence is TGTGCCAGCAGTGACGCATCGCGGGGGGACGGGGAGCTGTTTTTT. Translation: CASSDASRGDGELFF.

This clone was counted once. The chain joins TRBV28 to TRBJ2-1, with TRBD2 identical over 10 bases. Germline values: CDR1 MDHEN, CDR2 SYDVKM. CDR3 length: 17 amino acids. The ends lost 6 bases at V and 9 bases at J; junction bases unmatched: 17. CDR3 loop: CASRVGGSLAGVGEQFF. CDR3 nucleotide sequence: TGTGCCAGCAGGGTAGGGGGATCGCTAGCGGGAGTTGGTGAGCAGTTCTTC.

The V gene is TRBV9, the J gene TRBJ2-3, with D uncertain. Germline loops: CDR1 SGDLS, CDR2 YYNGEE. With 6 bases removed from V and 6 bases from J, the gap between germline ends came to 17 bases. This CDR3 comprises 14 residues. CDR3 in DNA: TGTGCCAGCACCGTCGGCCCCCTGGCGGATACGCAGTATTTT. This codes for CASTVGPLADTQYF.

This chain connects TRBV19 to TRBJ2-3; D may be TRBD2 (6 bases). Trimming cost V 5 bases and J 6 bases, with 21 bases left between them. This CDR3 contains 16 residues. The germline CDR1 and CDR2 sequences are LNHDA and SQIVND (reference sequence). The CDR3 spells CASSLMSGLSSDTQYF. The CDR3 DNA reads TGTGCCAGTAGTTTGATGTCGGGACTTTCTTCCGATACGCAGTATTTT.